Listed below are T cell receptor beta chains from one sample, sequenced in a study of T cells after yellow fever vaccination. TCRdb itself ran the 5' RACE reads through MiXCR, one entry per CDR3 protein. The data hold tens of thousands of distinct CDR3 sequences, with 6.5% to 8% observed a single time. The sample was CD8+ T cells sorted from PBMCs, taken 15 days after the yellow fever booster vaccination. The receptors derive from a man aged 25-45 years who received the YFV17D yellow fever vaccine. Each CDR3 is given with its conserved first and last residue. Each record gives: V gene, clone size, J gene, D gene, CDR3 protein, CDR3 DNA. D genes are given only for firm matches. A row's size may be missing; if present it is once, few, many or a size class.

V: TRBV9; size: many; J: TRBJ2-5; D: -; CDR3: CASSTDGQETQYF; DNA: TGTGCCAGCAGCACCGACGGTCAAGAGACCCAGTACTTC
V: TRBV4-3; size: many; J: TRBJ2-1; D: -; CDR3: CASSQEHSQSYNEQFF; DNA: TGCGCCAGCAGCCAAGAGCACTCTCAATCCTACAATGAGCAGTTCTTC
V: TRBV6-1; size: many; J: TRBJ2-5; D: -; CDR3: CASSAFQGQETQYF; DNA: TGTGCCAGCAGCGCTTTCCAAGGGCAAGAGACCCAGTACTTC
V: TRBV7-3; size: many; J: TRBJ2-3; D: TRBD2; CDR3: CASSLTSGMADTQYF; DNA: TGTGCCAGCAGCCTTACAAGCGGGATGGCAGATACGCAGTATTTT
V: TRBV27; size: many; J: TRBJ2-1; D: -; CDR3: CASSFSGHNEQFF; DNA: TGTGCCAGCAGTTTCTCCGGACACAATGAGCAGTTCTTC
V: TRBV6-5; size: many; J: TRBJ2-5; D: TRBD2; CDR3: CASSYVAGGETQYF; DNA: TGTGCCAGCAGTTACGTAGCGGGAGGAGAGACCCAGTACTTC
V: TRBV11-1; size: many; J: TRBJ2-2; D: -; CDR3: CASSLPPPPHANTGELFF; DNA: TGTGCCAGCAGCTTACCACCACCCCCCCATGCGAACACCGGGGAGCTGTTTTTT
V: TRBV10-3; size: many; J: TRBJ2-3; D: -; CDR3: CAISGSNRITDTQYF; DNA: TGTGCCATCAGTGGGAGTAACAGGATCACAGATACGCAGTATTTT
V: TRBV3-1; size: many; J: TRBJ2-1; D: -; CDR3: CASSQGLINEQFF; DNA: TGTGCCAGCAGCCAAGGTCTAATCAATGAGCAGTTCTTC
V: TRBV18; size: once; J: TRBJ2-1; D: TRBD2; CDR3: CASSPREYRSGRPYNEQFF; DNA: TGTGCCAGCTCACCAAGAGAGTACCGGAGCGGGAGGCCCTACAATGAGCAGTTCTTC
V: TRBV27; size: -; J: TRBJ2-7; D: -; CDR3: CASSDRPVAGEQYF; DNA: TGTGCCAGCAGTGATCGACCGGTTGCGGGCGAGCAGTACTTC
V: TRBV2; size: many; J: TRBJ2-1; D: TRBD2; CDR3: CASSGGLAGNEQFF; DNA: TGTGCCAGCAGTGGGGGACTAGCGGGAAATGAGCAGTTCTTC
V: TRBV5-6; size: few; J: TRBJ2-1; D: -; CDR3: CASSFSLGISYNEQFF; DNA: TGTGCCAGCAGCTTTTCGCTGGGGATCTCCTACAATGAGCAGTTCTTC
V: TRBV28; size: many; J: TRBJ1-2; D: -; CDR3: CASSLEDSNYGYTF; DNA: TGTGCCAGCAGTTTAGAGGACAGTAACTATGGCTACACCTTC
V: TRBV27; size: few; J: TRBJ2-1; D: -; CDR3: CASRINPTSNEQFF; DNA: TGTGCCAGCAGGATCAACCCGACTAGTAATGAGCAGTTCTTC
V: TRBV20-1; size: few; J: TRBJ1-1; D: -; CDR3: CSAAGGTEAFF; DNA: TGCAGTGCTGCCGGGGGCACTGAAGCTTTCTTT
V: TRBV7-6; size: many; J: TRBJ1-2; D: TRBD1; CDR3: CASSSPGQGSYGYTF; DNA: TGTGCCAGCAGCTCCCCGGGACAGGGGTCCTATGGCTACACCTTC
V: TRBV6-2/TRBV6-3; size: many; J: TRBJ2-7; D: -; CDR3: CASSAFHEQYF; DNA: TGTGCCAGCAGTGCGTTTCACGAGCAGTACTTC
V: TRBV7-9; size: many; J: TRBJ2-2; D: -; CDR3: CASSPGITNTGELFF; DNA: TGTGCCAGCAGCCCTGGCATAACGAACACCGGGGAGCTGTTTTTT
V: TRBV11-2; size: many; J: TRBJ1-4; D: -; CDR3: CASSLGGMGEKLFF; DNA: TGTGCCAGCAGCTTGGGGGGAATGGGTGAAAAACTGTTTTTT
V: TRBV6-2/TRBV6-3; size: many; J: TRBJ2-5; D: -; CDR3: CASSYIPMETQYF; DNA: TGTGCCAGCAGTTACATTCCGATGGAGACCCAGTACTTC
V: TRBV15; size: many; J: TRBJ1-2; D: -; CDR3: CATSRDLAAPNYGYTF; DNA: TGTGCCACCAGCAGAGATCTGGCAGCACCTAACTATGGCTACACCTTC
V: TRBV29-1; size: many; J: TRBJ2-1; D: TRBD2; CDR3: CSVPIGLAGVNEQFF; DNA: TGCAGCGTACCCATCGGACTAGCGGGAGTTAATGAGCAGTTCTTC
V: TRBV7-9; size: many; J: TRBJ2-7; D: -; CDR3: CASSLGSREQYF; DNA: TGTGCCAGCAGCTTAGGGAGCCGGGAGCAGTACTTC
V: TRBV10-2; size: many; J: TRBJ1-5; D: -; CDR3: CASSDEGNQPQHF; DNA: TGCGCCAGCAGTGACGAGGGGAATCAGCCCCAGCATTTT
V: TRBV5-6; size: -; J: TRBJ2-7; D: -; CDR3: CASSIGPSEQYF; DNA: TGTGCCAGCAGCATTGGCCCGTCCGAGCAGTACTTC
V: TRBV7-6; size: many; J: TRBJ1-4; D: -; CDR3: CASSLALYDGTNEKLFF; DNA: TGTGCCAGCAGCTTAGCGTTGTATGACGGGACTAATGAAAAACTGTTTTTT
V: TRBV30; size: many; J: TRBJ2-7; D: -; CDR3: CAWSEILSYEQYF; DNA: TGTGCCTGGAGTGAGATACTATCCTACGAGCAGTACTTC
V: TRBV7-9; size: many; J: TRBJ2-1; D: TRBD1; CDR3: CASSWTGAYNEQFF; DNA: TGTGCCAGCAGCTGGACAGGGGCTTACAATGAGCAGTTCTTC
V: TRBV7-7; size: many; J: TRBJ2-5; D: -; CDR3: CASSLDWGYQETQYF; DNA: TGTGCTAGCAGCTTGGACTGGGGGTACCAAGAGACCCAGTACTTC